The T cell receptor beta chain described here comes from a study of T cells expressing NK-cell markers. Looking at the study overall: Each TCR beta repertoire originated in sorted T cells that were CD3+CD56+NKG2C+, CD3+CD56+NKG2C- or CD3+CD56-NKG2C+. Most of the eight sequenced donors were HCMV-seropositive; one was seronegative.

Concerning this clonotype itself: Its antigen is currently unknown.

General observations from the study: Five or six donors carried dominant NKG2C+ clonotypes that made up roughly 1.0-8% of their CD8+ T cells. The same clonotypes also predominated in the CD3+CD56-NKG2C+ fraction of several donors.

From the 5' RACE reads, TCRdb lists one entry per CDR3 protein and no DNA. The listing contains some 500,000 distinct CDR3 sequences. The CDR3 contains 12 residues. The TCR originated in a woman aged 50 to 65 in good health. The chain combines TRBV12-3 or TRBV12-4 with TRBJ2-7; TCRdb indicates TRBD1, and absent DNA this call remains unverified. What was sequenced was blood T cells: a sorted CD56 or NKG2C T cell subset, CD4+ or CD8+ T cells, or bulk PBMC T cells (not recorded which). This CDR3 is CASTSTRGEQYF.